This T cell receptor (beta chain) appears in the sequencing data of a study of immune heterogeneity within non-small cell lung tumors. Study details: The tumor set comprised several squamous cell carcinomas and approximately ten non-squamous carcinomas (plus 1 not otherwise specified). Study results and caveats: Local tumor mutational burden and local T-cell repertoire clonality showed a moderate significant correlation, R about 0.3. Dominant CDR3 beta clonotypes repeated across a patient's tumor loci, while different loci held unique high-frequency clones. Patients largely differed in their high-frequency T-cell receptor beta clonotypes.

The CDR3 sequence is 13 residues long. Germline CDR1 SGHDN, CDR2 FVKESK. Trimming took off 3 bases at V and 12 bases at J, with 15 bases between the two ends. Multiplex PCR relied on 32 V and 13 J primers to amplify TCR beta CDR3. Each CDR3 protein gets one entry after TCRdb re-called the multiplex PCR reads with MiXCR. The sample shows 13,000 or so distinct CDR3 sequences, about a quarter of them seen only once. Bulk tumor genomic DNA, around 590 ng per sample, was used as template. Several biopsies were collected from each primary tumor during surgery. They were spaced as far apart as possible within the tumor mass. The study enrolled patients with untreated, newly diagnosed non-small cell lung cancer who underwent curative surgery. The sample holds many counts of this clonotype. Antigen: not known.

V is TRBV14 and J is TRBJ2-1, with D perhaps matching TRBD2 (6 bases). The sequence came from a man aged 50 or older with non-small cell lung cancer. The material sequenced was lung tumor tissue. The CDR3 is CASSQAGTALQFF. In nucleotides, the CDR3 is TGTGCCAGCAGCCAGGCGGGGACCGCGCTGCAGTTCTTC. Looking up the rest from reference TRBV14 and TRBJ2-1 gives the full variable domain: EAGVTQFPSHSVIEKGQTVTLRCDPISGHDNLYWYRRVMGKEIKFLLHFVKESKQDESGMPNNRFLAERTGGTYSTLKVQPAELEDSGVYFCASSQAGTALQFFGPGTRLTVL.